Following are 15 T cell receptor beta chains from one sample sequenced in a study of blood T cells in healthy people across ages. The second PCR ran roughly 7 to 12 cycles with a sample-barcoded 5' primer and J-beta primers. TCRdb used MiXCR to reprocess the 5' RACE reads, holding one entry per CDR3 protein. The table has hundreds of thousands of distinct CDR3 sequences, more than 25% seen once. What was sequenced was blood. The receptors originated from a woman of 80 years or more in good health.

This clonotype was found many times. CDR3 in DNA: TGTGCCAGCAGTTACAACTCAATTCTCGGGACGCTTTACTATGGCTACACCTTC. This codes for CASSYNSILGTLYYGYTF. The chain carries TRBV6-2 or TRBV6-3 and TRBJ1-2; maybe TRBD1 (5 bases). The CDR3 length is 18 residues. Germline CDR1 reads MNHEY; CDR2 reads SVGEGT. With 2 bases removed from V and 3 bases from J, the gap between germline ends came to 22 bases.

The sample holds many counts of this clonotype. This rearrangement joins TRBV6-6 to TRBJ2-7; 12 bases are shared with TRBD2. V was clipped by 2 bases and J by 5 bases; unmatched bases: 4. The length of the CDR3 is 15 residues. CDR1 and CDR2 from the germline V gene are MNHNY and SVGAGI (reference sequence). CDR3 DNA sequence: TGTGCCAGCAGTTACCGACTAGCGGGGGTGCACGAGCAGTACTTC. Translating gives CASSYRLAGVHEQYF.

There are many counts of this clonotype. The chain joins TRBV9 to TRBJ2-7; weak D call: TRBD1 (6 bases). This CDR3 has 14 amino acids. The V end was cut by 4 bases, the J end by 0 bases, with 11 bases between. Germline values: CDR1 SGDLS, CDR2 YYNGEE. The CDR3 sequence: CASSIGQYSYEQYF. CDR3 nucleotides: TGTGCCAGCAGCATCGGACAGTACTCCTACGAGCAGTACTTC.

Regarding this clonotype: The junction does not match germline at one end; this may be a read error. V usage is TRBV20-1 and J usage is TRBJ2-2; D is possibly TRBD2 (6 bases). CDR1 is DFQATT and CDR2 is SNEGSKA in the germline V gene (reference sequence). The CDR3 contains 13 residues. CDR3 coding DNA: TGCAGTGCTAGTCATCAGGCTCGCGGGGAGCGGTTTTTT. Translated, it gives CSASHQARGERFF.

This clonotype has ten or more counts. CDR3 nucleotides: TGTGCCAGCAGCACCAGAGCGGGGGGGCCCAATGAGCAGTTCTTC. Protein: CASSTRAGGPNEQFF. The chain is built from TRBV11-1 and TRBJ2-1, with TRBD2 matching over 10 bases. The J segment lost 6 bases and the V segment lost 5 bases, leaving 7 bases of the junction unmatched. This CDR3 comprises 15 residues. Per germline, CDR1 SGHAT and CDR2 FQDESV (reference sequence).

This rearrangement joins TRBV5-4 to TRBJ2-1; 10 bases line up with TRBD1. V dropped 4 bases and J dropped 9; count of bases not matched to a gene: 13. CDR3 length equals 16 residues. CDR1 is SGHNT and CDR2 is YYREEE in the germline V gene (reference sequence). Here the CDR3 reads CASSGTGTGAQVEQFF. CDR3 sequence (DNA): TGTGCCAGCAGCGGGACCGGGACAGGGGCGCAGGTTGAGCAGTTCTTC.

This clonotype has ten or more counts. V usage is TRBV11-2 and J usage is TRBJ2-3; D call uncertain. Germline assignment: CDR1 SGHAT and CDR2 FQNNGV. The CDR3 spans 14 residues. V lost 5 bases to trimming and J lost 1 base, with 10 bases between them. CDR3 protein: CASSENVGTDTQYF. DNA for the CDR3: TGTGCCAGCAGCGAAAACGTCGGCACAGATACGCAGTATTTT. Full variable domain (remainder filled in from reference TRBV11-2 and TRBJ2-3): EAGVAQSPRYKIIEKRQSVAFWCNPISGHATLYWYQQILGQGPKLLIQFQNNGVVDDSQLPKDRFSAERLKGVDSTLKIQPAKLEDSAVYLCASSENVGTDTQYFGPGTRLTVL.

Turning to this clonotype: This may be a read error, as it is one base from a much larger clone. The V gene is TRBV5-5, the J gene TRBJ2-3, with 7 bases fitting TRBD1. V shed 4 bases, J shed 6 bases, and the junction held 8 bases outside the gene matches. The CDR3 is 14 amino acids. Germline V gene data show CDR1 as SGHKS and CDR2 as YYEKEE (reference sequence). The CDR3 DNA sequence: TGTGCCAGCAGCCCTGAACAGGGGTCCGATACGCAGTATTTT. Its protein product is CASSPEQGSDTQYF.

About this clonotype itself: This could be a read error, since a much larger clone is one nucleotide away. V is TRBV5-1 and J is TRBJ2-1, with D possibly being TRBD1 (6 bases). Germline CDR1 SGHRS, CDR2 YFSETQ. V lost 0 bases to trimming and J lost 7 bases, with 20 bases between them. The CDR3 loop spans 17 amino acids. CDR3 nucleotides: TGCGCCAGCAGCTTGGGGTATAGGGGGAATACGGGAAATGAGCAGTTCTTC. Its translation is CASSLGYRGNTGNEQFF.

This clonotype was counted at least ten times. This CDR3 is CASSQTGAYEQYF. Written as DNA, the CDR3 is TGTGCCAGCAGCCAGACCGGTGCCTACGAGCAGTACTTC. The chain employs TRBV7-2 and TRBJ2-7, with D unresolved. Germline-derived CDR1 and CDR2 are SGHTA and FQGNSA. The CDR3 has 13 amino acids. The V and J ends lost 5 bases and 2 bases respectively, with 10 bases between them.

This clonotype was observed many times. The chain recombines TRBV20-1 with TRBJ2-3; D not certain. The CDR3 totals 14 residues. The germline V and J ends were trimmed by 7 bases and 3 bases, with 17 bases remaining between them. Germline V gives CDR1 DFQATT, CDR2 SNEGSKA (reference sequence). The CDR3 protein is CSGRLLRVTDTQYF. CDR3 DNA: TGCAGTGGCAGACTTCTTCGTGTGACAGATACGCAGTATTTT.

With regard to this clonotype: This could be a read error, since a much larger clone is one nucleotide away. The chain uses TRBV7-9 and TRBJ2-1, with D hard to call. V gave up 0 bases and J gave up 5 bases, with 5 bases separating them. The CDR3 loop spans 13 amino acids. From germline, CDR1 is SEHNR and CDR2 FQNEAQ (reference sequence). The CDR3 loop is CASSLAYNNEQFF. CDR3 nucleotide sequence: TGTGCCAGCAGCTTAGCGTATAACAATGAGCAGTTCTTC. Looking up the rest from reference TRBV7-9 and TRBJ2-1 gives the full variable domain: DTGVSQNPRHKITKRGQNVTFRCDPISEHNRLYWYRQTLGQGPEFLTYFQNEAQLEKSRLLSDRFSAERPKGSFSTLEIQRTEQGDSAMYLCASSLAYNNEQFFGPGTRLTVL.

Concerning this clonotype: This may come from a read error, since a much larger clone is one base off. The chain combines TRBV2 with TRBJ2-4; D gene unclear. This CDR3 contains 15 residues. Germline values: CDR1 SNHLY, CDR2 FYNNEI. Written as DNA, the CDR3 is TGTGCCAGCAGTGAAACGTTTTTAGCCAAAAACATTCGGTACTTC. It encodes CASSETFLAKNIRYF. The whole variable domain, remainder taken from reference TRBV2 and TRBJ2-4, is EPEVTQTPSHQVTQMGQEVILRCVPISNHLYFYWYRQILGQKVEFLVSFYNNEISEKSEIFDDQFSVERPDGSNFTLKIRSTKLEDSAMYFCASSETFLAKNIRYFGAGTRLSVL.

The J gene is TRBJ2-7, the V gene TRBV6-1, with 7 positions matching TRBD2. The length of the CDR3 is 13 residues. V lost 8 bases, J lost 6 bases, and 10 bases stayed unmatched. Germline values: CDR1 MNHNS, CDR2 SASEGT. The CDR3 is CASGEGFRAEQYF. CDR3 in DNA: TGTGCCAGCGGGGAGGGCTTTCGGGCCGAGCAGTACTTC.

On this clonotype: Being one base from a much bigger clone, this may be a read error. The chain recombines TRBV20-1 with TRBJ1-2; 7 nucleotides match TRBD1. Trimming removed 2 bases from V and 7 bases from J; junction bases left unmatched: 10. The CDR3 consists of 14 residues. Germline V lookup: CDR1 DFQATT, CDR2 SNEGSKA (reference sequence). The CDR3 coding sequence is TGCAGTGCTAGACCGACAGGGTCGACGAGTGGCTACACCTTC. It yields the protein CSARPTGSTSGYTF.